Shown below are 28 T cell receptor beta chains from a single sample sequenced in a study of cytomegalovirus exposure and HLA in healthy donors. The PCR used 60 Vbeta and 13 Jbeta primers. Here immunoSEQ multiplex PCR was the method, and the copy in TCRdb shows in-frame clones only, minus some. The sample consists of about 90,000 clones, about 70% of them appearing once. Sequencing input: PBMCs. The receptors stem from a man aged 25-45 years in good health and CMV-seronegative.

The genes are TRBV14 and TRBJ2-7, with D possibly being TRBD2 (5 bases). In germline, CDR1 is SGHDN, CDR2 FVKESK. Trimming took 2 bases from V and 0 from J, leaving 8 bases between them. The CDR3 sequence is 14 residues long. The CDR3 loop reads CASSQWGDSYEQYF. As DNA, the CDR3 is TGTGCCAGCAGCCAATGGGGAGACTCCTACGAGCAGTACTTC. Supplemented by reference TRBV14 and TRBJ2-7, the full variable domain reads EAGVTQFPSHSVIEKGQTVTLRCDPISGHDNLYWYRRVMGKEIKFLLHFVKESKQDESGMPNNRFLAERTGGTYSTLKVQPAELEDSGVYFCASSQWGDSYEQYFGPGTRLTVT.

The V call is TRBV5-4, the J call TRBJ2-1, with 9 bases matching TRBD1. Germline trimming cut 4 bases from V and 7 bases from J; bases unmatched to any gene: 12. From germline, CDR1 is SGHNT and CDR2 YYREEE (reference sequence). This CDR3 is built from 16 residues. In nucleotides, the CDR3 is TGTGCCAGCAGCGAACCCGGGACAGGGTATGAGAATGAGCAGTTCTTC. It is translated as CASSEPGTGYENEQFF.

The V and J genes are TRBV2 and TRBJ2-7; TRBD2 might be the D (7 bases). Deletions cut 3 bases from V and 9 bases from J, with 12 bases between. CDR3 length: 12 residues. In germline, CDR1 is SNHLY, CDR2 FYNNEI. CDR3 sequence reads: CASSDGGARQYF. In DNA form, the CDR3 reads TGTGCCAGCAGTGATGGGGGGGCGCGGCAGTACTTC.

This chain uses TRBV28 with TRBJ1-1, with TRBD1 identical over 7 bases. Germline V gives CDR1 MDHEN, CDR2 SYDVKM. After removal of 5 bases from V and 4 bases from J, the junction contained 4 bases not matched to a gene. The CDR3 has 13 residues. This CDR3 is CASSANRGTEAFF. CDR3 DNA: TGTGCCAGCAGTGCCAACAGGGGCACTGAAGCTTTCTTT. The full variable domain, rest sourced from reference TRBV28 and TRBJ1-1, is DVKVTQSSRYLVKRTGEKVFLECVQDMDHENMFWYRQDPGLGLRLIYFSYDVKMKEKGDIPEGYSVSREKKERFSLILESASTNQTSMYLCASSANRGTEAFFGQGTRLTVV.

The chain uses TRBV7-2 and TRBJ2-1; a possible D gene is TRBD2 (6 bases). CDR3 length: 14 amino acids. Trimming removed 4 bases at V and 7 bases at J, with 14 bases between. The V gene's germline CDR1 is SGHTA and CDR2 FQGNSA. The CDR3 DNA sequence: TGTGCCAGCAGCTCTCGACTAGAATGGAATGAGCAGTTCTTC. This translates into CASSSRLEWNEQFF.

The chain combines TRBV14 with TRBJ2-2; weak D call: TRBD2 (5 bases). The CDR3 is made up of 15 amino acids. Germline-derived CDR1 and CDR2 are SGHDN and FVKESK. V lost 4 bases and J 7 bases, leaving 16 bases between the germline ends. The CDR3 bases are TGTGCCAGCAGCCGCAGAGGACTGTCAGACGGGGAGCTGTTTTTT. This gives the protein CASSRRGLSDGELFF.

This clone was seen a handful of times. This rearrangement joins TRBV29-1 to TRBJ1-1, with TRBD1 matching over 8 bases. Germline CDR1 reads SQVTM; CDR2 reads ANQGSEA. The CDR3 has 13 residues. The CDR3 DNA is TGCAACACCTGGACAGGGAGCGAGGGGGGGGCTTTCTTT. Translation: CNTWTGSEGGAFF.

The chain carries TRBV30 and TRBJ2-3; D may be TRBD1 (6 bases). This CDR3 region has 13 residues. Trimming took 5 bases from V and 2 from J, leaving 11 bases between them. CDR1 is GTSNPN, CDR2 SVGIG, per germline (reference sequence). CDR3 region: CAWATGSTDTQYF. DNA for the CDR3: TGTGCCTGGGCTACAGGGTCCACAGATACGCAGTATTTT.

Ten or more counts support this clone. This chain joins TRBV6-6 and TRBJ1-6; D is undetermined. The germline V gene encodes CDR1 MNHNY and CDR2 SVGAGI (reference sequence). With 0 bases removed from V and 7 bases from J, the gap between germline ends came to 10 bases. The CDR3 covers 15 residues. CDR3 in amino acids: CASSYSKSPNSPLHF. As DNA, the CDR3 is TGTGCCAGCAGTTACTCGAAGAGTCCAAATTCACCCCTCCACTTT.

The chain employs TRBV7-9 and TRBJ1-4, with TRBD1 identical over 9 bases. This CDR3 region has 13 residues. The germline CDR1 and CDR2 sequences are SEHNR and FQNEAQ (reference sequence). V was pared by 5 bases and J by 6 bases, with 1 base of the junction left unmatched. As DNA, the CDR3 is TGTGCCAGCAGCGGACAGGGGCATGAAAAACTGTTTTTT. As protein: CASSGQGHEKLFF. The entire variable domain, with the rest obtained from reference TRBV7-9 and TRBJ1-4, is as follows: DTGVSQNPRHKITKRGQNVTFRCDPISEHNRLYWYRQTLGQGPEFLTYFQNEAQLEKSRLLSDRFSAERPKGSFSTLEIQRTEQGDSAMYLCASSGQGHEKLFFGSGTQLSVL.

The chain recombines TRBV6-1 with TRBJ2-7; TRBD1 matches 7 bases. The V gene's germline CDR1 is MNHNS and CDR2 SASEGT. After removal of 4 bases from V and 7 bases from J, the junction contained 10 bases not matched to a gene. The CDR3 has 14 residues. DNA of the CDR3: TGTGCCAGCAGTGGCTTTACAGGGGTGGGGGAGCAGTACTTC. This translates into CASSGFTGVGEQYF.

The genes are TRBV28 and TRBJ1-2; no clear D gene. Germline values: CDR1 MDHEN, CDR2 SYDVKM. This CDR3 has 14 amino acids. Trimming pared 6 bases from V and 3 bases from J, leaving 14 bases between. The CDR3: CASRRGNVDYGYTF. The CDR3 nucleotides read TGTGCCAGCAGGCGCGGGAATGTGGACTATGGCTACACCTTC.

The chain links TRBV6-6 to TRBJ2-7, with a possible D match to TRBD1 (7 bases). Germline loops: CDR1 MNHNY, CDR2 SVGAGI (reference sequence). Trimming stripped 5 bases from V and 6 bases from J, with 14 bases between. This CDR3 region has 13 residues. In DNA form, the CDR3 reads TGTGCCAGCAGTCAGGGGGGATCGGGCGAGCAGTACTTC. Amino acids: CASSQGGSGEQYF.

This clone was detected only once. The gene calls are TRBV25-1 and TRBJ1-4; tentatively, D is TRBD1 (5 bases). This CDR3 spans 17 amino acids. Per the germline V gene, CDR1 is MGHDK and CDR2 is SYGVNS. Trimming removed 2 bases from V and 5 bases from J, with 18 bases in between. CDR3 coding DNA: TGTGCCAGCAGTGAACATGGTCGGGGGTGGGGGAATGAAAAACTGTTTTTT. This encodes CASSEHGRGWGNEKLFF.

CDR3 loop: CASSQEGQGNSPLHF. In DNA, the CDR3 is TGCGCCAGCAGCCAAGAAGGACAGGGTAATTCACCCCTCCACTTT. The chain recombines TRBV4-3 with TRBJ1-6; 8 positions match TRBD1. This CDR3 region has 15 residues. V trimming: 0 bases; J trimming: 6 bases; junction bases outside the gene matches: 1. Germline CDR1 is LGHNA and CDR2 is YSLEER.

This chain links TRBV6-5 with TRBJ1-2; 9 bases fit TRBD1. Germline CDR1 and CDR2: MNHEY and SVGAGI. With V trimmed by 6 bases and J by 4 bases, 6 bases remained unmatched. The CDR3 totals 14 residues. For the CDR3, the DNA is TGTGCCAGCAGGGCCCGGGACAGGGTCTATGGCTACACCTTC. This codes for CASRARDRVYGYTF.

The chain has TRBV21-1 and TRBJ2-1; the D call of TRBD2 is as the table states it, not checked on the DNA. TRBV21-1 is given as a pseudogene. The CDR3 runs to 17 residues. CDR3 sequence: CASSKKESGRQYNEQFF. DNA of the CDR3: TGTGCCAGCAGCAAAAAGGAAAGCGGGAGACAATACAATGAGCAGTTCTTC.

There are a few counts of this clone. The rearrangement uses TRBV6-1 and TRBJ2-3; 8 nucleotides agree with TRBD2. This CDR3 is built from 14 residues. Per germline, CDR1 MNHNS and CDR2 SASEGT. The junction had 1 base not matched to a gene; V was cut back by 2 bases and J by 3 bases. CDR3 region: CASSEPSGTDTQYF. The DNA for the CDR3 is TGTGCCAGCAGTGAACCTAGCGGGACAGATACGCAGTATTTT.

The chain employs TRBV6-1 and TRBJ2-2, with no clear D. V was clipped by 0 bases and J by 3 bases, with 11 bases between them. The germline V gene encodes CDR1 MNHNS and CDR2 SASEGT. The CDR3 spans 16 residues. The CDR3 loop is CASSEAESTYTGELFF. In nucleotides, the CDR3 is TGTGCCAGCAGTGAAGCGGAGAGTACTTACACCGGGGAGCTGTTTTTT.

The V and J genes are TRBV10-3 and TRBJ1-2; D is ambiguous. The CDR3 is 11 residues long. The V end was cut by 3 bases, the J end by 4 bases, with 3 bases between. Germline CDR1 and CDR2: ENHRY and SYGVKD. For the CDR3, the DNA is TGTGCCATCAGTGACGGCTATGGCTACACCTTC. Protein sequence: CAISDGYGYTF.

The V call is TRBV6-5, the J call TRBJ2-7; the match to TRBD1 covers 9 bases. The V gene's germline CDR1 is MNHEY and CDR2 SVGAGI. The CDR3 is 14 residues long. The V segment lost 4 bases and the J segment 4 bases; nucleotides outside the gene matches: 5. CDR3 protein: CASSSDRGAYEQYF. For the CDR3, the DNA is TGTGCCAGCAGTTCGGACAGGGGTGCGTACGAGCAGTACTTC.

This chain joins TRBV7-2 and TRBJ2-3; 8 bases fit TRBD2. J was trimmed by 1 base and V by 5 bases; bases with no gene match: 5. The CDR3 is 15 residues long. Germline CDR1 SGHTA, CDR2 FQGNSA. CDR3 in DNA: TGTGCCAGCAGCCGTAAGACTAGCGGCACAGATACGCAGTATTTT. Amino acids: CASSRKTSGTDTQYF.

This chain uses TRBV9 with TRBJ2-1, with a possible D match to TRBD2 (5 bases). Looked up from germline, CDR1 is SGDLS and CDR2 is YYNGEE. V lost 0 bases and J lost 1, with 14 bases in between. CDR3 length equals 17 residues. This CDR3 is CASSVEDSVGSYNEQFF. The DNA for the CDR3 is TGTGCCAGCAGCGTAGAAGATAGCGTGGGGTCCTACAATGAGCAGTTCTTC.

This clone was found a few times. V gene TRBV6-4 combines with J gene TRBJ2-2, with a possible D match to TRBD1 (5 bases). V was pared by 3 bases and J by 3 bases, with 8 bases between. CDR1 and CDR2 from the germline V gene are MRHNA and SNTAGT. CDR3 length: 14 residues. The CDR3 DNA sequence: TGTGCCAGCAGTGAAAGGGGCGACACCGGGGAGCTGTTTTTT. Amino acid sequence: CASSERGDTGELFF.

The chain carries TRBV7-9 and TRBJ2-2, with no clear D. Trimming removed 5 bases at V and 3 bases at J, with 4 bases between. Per the germline V gene, CDR1 is SEHNR and CDR2 is FQNEAQ (reference sequence). CDR3 length: 12 residues. CDR3 nucleotide sequence: TGTGCCAGCAGCCCAGACACCGGGGAGCTGTTTTTT. It translates to CASSPDTGELFF.

A single count supports this clone. This chain connects TRBV4-2 to TRBJ1-2; D perhaps matches TRBD1 (5 bases). CDR3 size: 15 residues. In germline, CDR1 is LGHNA, CDR2 YNFKEQ. V lost 0 bases and J 8 bases, leaving 16 bases between the germline ends. CDR3 bases: TGTGCCAGCAGCCAAGAAGATCGACAGTCACTGGGCTACACCTTC. Translation gives CASSQEDRQSLGYTF.

The chain recombines TRBV13 with TRBJ2-2, with D perhaps TRBD2 (6 bases). The germline V gene has CDR1 PRHDT and CDR2 FYEKMQ (reference sequence). The CDR3 spans 13 residues. The V end lost 5 bases, the J end lost 4 bases, and 8 bases lay between the germline ends. CDR3 protein: CASSHGGTGELFF. CDR3 DNA sequence: TGTGCCAGCAGCCACGGGGGCACCGGGGAGCTGTTTTTT.

This sequence joins TRBV5-6 and TRBJ2-7; a possible D gene is TRBD2 (7 bases). There are 14 residues in the CDR3. The V gene lost 4 bases and the J gene lost 6 bases, with 17 bases spanning the gap. Germline V gene data show CDR1 as SGHDT and CDR2 as YYEEEE. The CDR3 sequence is CASSPGGNPGEQYF. The CDR3, as DNA: TGTGCCAGCAGCCCGGGGGGCAACCCGGGCGAGCAGTACTTC.